Listed here are 26 T cell receptor beta chains from one sample, sequenced in a study of memory CD4+ T cells and cytomegalovirus serostatus. Assay used: immunoSEQ multiplex PCR; TCRdb lists only in-frame clones, some missing. The table shows some 67,000 clones, with approximately 80% occurring only once. Single viable CD3+CD4+CD8-CD45RO+ cells were sorted as the memory CD4+ T cells. The sequenced sample was memory CD4+ T cells from blood. The receptors come from an adult in good health and CMV-seropositive.

The chain recombines TRBV2 with TRBJ2-1, with 15 bases aligning to TRBD2. The junction had 7 bases not matched to a gene; V was cut back by 6 bases and J by 7 bases. Germline V gene data show CDR1 as SNHLY and CDR2 as FYNNEI. This CDR3 comprises 16 residues. CDR3 sequence (DNA): TGTGCCAGCAGATCGGGACTAGCGGGGGGCAGGAATGAGCAGTTCTTC. It yields the protein CASRSGLAGGRNEQFF.

V usage is TRBV4-1 and J usage is TRBJ2-7, with D uncertain. V was clipped by 6 bases and J by 3 bases, with 18 bases between them. The germline V gene has CDR1 MGHRA and CDR2 YSYEKL. CDR3 length: 15 amino acids. The CDR3 loop is CASSQAETNFYEQYF. Here the CDR3 DNA reads TGCGCCAGCAGTCAGGCGGAAACGAATTTCTACGAGCAGTACTTC.

The chain carries TRBV19 and TRBJ2-7; perhaps D is TRBD1 or TRBD2 (6 bases each). CDR1 and CDR2 from the germline V gene are LNHDA and SQIVND (reference sequence). The CDR3 runs to 14 residues. Trimming shortened V by 0 bases and J by 2 bases, and 8 bases separated the two germline ends. DNA for the CDR3: TGTGCCAGTAGTATAGAAGGGGGGACCTACGAGCAGTACTTC. Translated: CASSIEGGTYEQYF. Supplemented by reference TRBV19 and TRBJ2-7, the full variable domain reads DGGITQSPKYLFRKEGQNVTLSCEQNLNHDAMYWYRQDPGQGLRLIYYSQIVNDFQKGDIAEGYSVSREKKESFPLTVTSAQKNPTAFYLCASSIEGGTYEQYFGPGTRLTVT.

The rearrangement uses TRBV19 and TRBJ1-6; D not resolved. The CDR3 is 15 residues long. The V gene's germline CDR1 is LNHDA and CDR2 SQIVND (reference sequence). The V and J ends lost 5 bases and 0 bases respectively, with 8 bases between them. The CDR3 bases are TGTGCCAGTAGTGCTGTTAGCTCCTATAATTCACCCCTCCACTTT. Translated, it gives CASSAVSSYNSPLHF. The whole variable domain, filled in from reference TRBV19 and TRBJ1-6, reads DGGITQSPKYLFRKEGQNVTLSCEQNLNHDAMYWYRQDPGQGLRLIYYSQIVNDFQKGDIAEGYSVSREKKESFPLTVTSAQKNPTAFYLCASSAVSSYNSPLHFGNGTRLTVT.

The chain recombines TRBV5-4 with TRBJ2-5, with a tentative D call TRBD2 (6 bases). The CDR3 loop spans 13 amino acids. Germline values: CDR1 SGHNT, CDR2 YYREEE (reference sequence). The V end lost 6 bases, the J end lost 4 bases, and 13 bases lay between the germline ends. The CDR3 spells CASKERAVETQYF. CDR3 DNA sequence: TGTGCCAGCAAAGAGCGGGCGGTAGAGACCCAGTACTTC.

The V call is TRBV5-1, the J call TRBJ1-2; D is unresolved. This CDR3 comprises 12 residues. Trimming removed 7 bases at V and 4 bases at J, with 11 bases between. The germline CDR1 and CDR2 sequences are SGHRS and YFSETQ. As DNA, the CDR3 is TGCGCCAGCCCCCCGGCCAGCTATGGCTACACCTTC. Residues: CASPPASYGYTF. The full variable domain, completed using reference TRBV5-1 and TRBJ1-2, is KAGVTQTPRYLIKTRGQQVTLSCSPISGHRSVSWYQQTPGQGLQFLFEYFSETQRNKGNFPGRFSGRQFSNSRSEMNVSTLELGDSALYLCASPPASYGYTFGSGTRLTVV.

This chain joins TRBV5-6 and TRBJ2-7; 9 positions match TRBD2. The CDR3 consists of 16 residues. Germline assignment: CDR1 SGHDT and CDR2 YYEEEE. After removal of 4 bases from V and 0 bases from J, the junction contained 8 bases not matched to a gene. The CDR3 bases are TGTGCCAGCAGCCACTTCCGGACTAGCGTCTCCTACGAGCAGTACTTC. Its translation: CASSHFRTSVSYEQYF. The variable domain in full, completed from reference TRBV5-6 and TRBJ2-7, reads DAGVTQSPTHLIKTRGQQVTLRCSPKSGHDTVSWYQQALGQGPQFIFQYYEEEERQRGNFPDRFSGHQFPNYSSELNVNALLLGDSALYLCASSHFRTSVSYEQYFGPGTRLTVT.

The chain joins TRBV6-5 to TRBJ2-7; TRBD1 agrees at 7 bases. CDR1 is MNHEY, CDR2 SVGAGI, per germline. With 2 bases clipped from V and 4 bases from J, the junction kept 5 bases outside the gene matches. This CDR3 spans 14 amino acids. CDR3 DNA: TGTGCCAGCAGTTACCTCGGGACAGAGTACGAGCAGTACTTC. Amino acid sequence: CASSYLGTEYEQYF.

The CDR3 nucleotides read TGTGCCAGCAGCCGCCACAGGGATGAGACCCAGTACTTC. This codes for CASSRHRDETQYF. The genes are TRBV6-5 and TRBJ2-5; D may be TRBD1 (6 bases). Trimming left V 6 bases short and J 5 bases short, with 13 bases between. The CDR3 extends over 13 amino acids. The germline V gene encodes CDR1 MNHEY and CDR2 SVGAGI.

J is TRBJ1-5 and V is TRBV5-1; 8 bases fit TRBD1. Germline loops: CDR1 SGHRS, CDR2 YFSETQ. The junction had 3 bases not matched to a gene; V was cut back by 1 base and J by 6 bases. The CDR3 sequence is 14 residues long. The CDR3 spells CASSLTGGGQPQHF. CDR3 nucleotides: TGCGCCAGCAGCTTGACAGGGGGTGGTCAGCCCCAGCATTTT.

This clone has only a few counts. J is TRBJ2-7 and V is TRBV5-4; either TRBD1 or TRBD2 may supply D (5 bases each). Trimming removed 0 bases at V and 5 bases at J, with 9 bases between. The CDR3 length is 13 residues. Germline CDR1 reads SGHNT; CDR2 reads YYREEE (reference sequence). The CDR3 protein is CASSLGGPNEQYF. The CDR3 coding sequence is TGTGCCAGCAGCTTGGGGGGACCGAACGAGCAGTACTTC. The variable domain in full, completed from reference TRBV5-4 and TRBJ2-7, reads ETGVTQSPTHLIKTRGQQVTLRCSSQSGHNTVSWYQQALGQGPQFIFQYYREEENGRGNFPPRFSGLQFPNYSSELNVNALELDDSALYLCASSLGGPNEQYFGPGTRLTVT.

The V and J genes are TRBV11-2 and TRBJ1-1; D remains ambiguous. Germline V gives CDR1 SGHAT, CDR2 FQNNGV. The CDR3 is 15 residues long. The V end lost 2 bases, the J end lost 1 base, and 11 bases lay between the germline ends. The CDR3 nucleotides read TGTGCCAGCAGCTTATCTCGTCAAGCGAACACTGAAGCTTTCTTT. Its translation: CASSLSRQANTEAFF. The full variable domain, in which reference TRBV11-2 and TRBJ1-1 provide the parts outside the CDR3, is EAGVAQSPRYKIIEKRQSVAFWCNPISGHATLYWYQQILGQGPKLLIQFQNNGVVDDSQLPKDRFSAERLKGVDSTLKIQPAKLEDSAVYLCASSLSRQANTEAFFGQGTRLTVV.

This clone was observed a handful of times. The chain recombines TRBV28 with TRBJ1-6; D ambiguous. CDR1 and CDR2 (germline): MDHEN, SYDVKM. This CDR3 has 14 residues. V dropped 2 bases and J dropped 7 bases, with 9 bases sitting between them. In nucleotides, the CDR3 is TGTGCCAGCAGTTTAACGGACTGGAATTCACCCCTCCACTTT. Its translation: CASSLTDWNSPLHF.

The chain uses TRBV10-1 and TRBJ2-3; 12 nucleotides align to TRBD2. V was pared by 3 bases and J by 2 bases, with 6 bases of the junction left unmatched. The CDR3 covers 17 residues. Germline CDR1 is WNHNN and CDR2 is SYGVQD (reference sequence). This chain's CDR3 is CASSDPGLAGNTDTQYF. In nucleotides, the CDR3 is TGCGCCAGCAGTGATCCAGGACTAGCGGGGAACACAGATACGCAGTATTTT.

This chain joins TRBV4-2 and TRBJ1-3; D is unresolved. The CDR3 contains 18 residues. CDR1 and CDR2 (germline): LGHNA, YNFKEQ. V was cut by 0 bases and J by 0 bases, with 15 bases left in between. The CDR3, as DNA: TGTGCCAGCAGCCAAGATCCCTCGTTGGCAGACTCTGGAAACACCATATATTTT. Protein: CASSQDPSLADSGNTIYF.

The chain combines TRBV14 with TRBJ2-7; 7 bases are a match to TRBD1. V shed 1 base, J shed 3 bases, and the junction held 6 bases outside the gene matches. This CDR3 is 15 amino acids long. The germline gives CDR1 SGHDN, CDR2 FVKESK. The CDR3 region is CASSQVVAGGYEQYF. DNA of the CDR3: TGTGCCAGCAGCCAAGTTGTGGCAGGGGGCTACGAGCAGTACTTC.

The V call is TRBV28, the J call TRBJ2-3; 9 nucleotides align to TRBD1. The J segment lost 2 bases and the V segment lost 5 bases, leaving 8 bases of the junction unmatched. Germline V gene data show CDR1 as MDHEN and CDR2 as SYDVKM. The CDR3 consists of 16 residues. CDR3 sequence reads: CASSLQGAGITDTQYF. The DNA of the CDR3 is TGTGCCAGCAGTCTACAGGGGGCAGGGATCACAGATACGCAGTATTTT.

The V call is TRBV10-2, the J call TRBJ2-7; D remains ambiguous. V lost 6 bases and J 3 bases, leaving 6 bases between the germline ends. The CDR3 is 11 amino acids. Germline V gives CDR1 WSHSY, CDR2 SAAADI. DNA for the CDR3: TGCGCCAGCAGCCTAGACTACGAGCAGTACTTC. This gives the protein CASSLDYEQYF.

This clone appeared once. DNA of the CDR3: TGTGCCAGCAGCCGGGAGAACTACAATGAGCAGTTCTTC. Translated, it gives CASSRENYNEQFF. The chain has TRBV2 and TRBJ2-1; a weak D match, TRBD2 (6 bases). The CDR3 runs 13 residues. Deletions cut 6 bases from V and 3 bases from J, with 9 bases between. The germline V gene has CDR1 SNHLY and CDR2 FYNNEI.

Remarks on this clone: A read error may account for a junction end that differs from germline. V is TRBV4-1 and J is TRBJ2-1; unclear D gene. This CDR3 is 14 amino acids long. CDR1 and CDR2 from the germline V gene are MGHRA and YSYEKL. CDR3 in amino acids: CASSQDRHYNEQFF. The DNA for the CDR3 is TGCGCCAGCAGCCAAGATCGGCACTACAACGAGCAGTTCTTC.

This clone was seen a handful of times. The same CDR3 arises from other DNA sequences in this sample as well. The CDR3 sequence: CASSESGHRNQPQHF. The CDR3 region has the DNA TGCGCCAGCAGTGAGTCAGGACACCGCAATCAGCCCCAGCATTTT. This chain links TRBV10-2 with TRBJ1-5; possibly TRBD1 for D (5 bases). The CDR3 has 15 residues. Germline CDR1 and CDR2: WSHSY and SAAADI. V was cut by 0 bases and J by 2 bases, with 8 bases left in between.

The chain recombines TRBV28 with TRBJ2-3, with D maybe TRBD2 (6 bases). V lost 3 bases and J 0 bases, leaving 10 bases between the germline ends. This CDR3 has 15 residues. Germline loops: CDR1 MDHEN, CDR2 SYDVKM. The chain's CDR3 is CASSFRGVSTDTQYF. The CDR3 DNA sequence: TGTGCCAGCAGTTTTCGCGGGGTGAGCACAGATACGCAGTATTTT.

This clone was observed once. This chain joins TRBV7-3 and TRBJ2-5, with D tentatively TRBD1 (6 bases). V lost 5 bases, J lost 3 bases, and 13 bases lay in between. The CDR3 consists of 14 residues. CDR1 SGHTA and CDR2 FQGTGA come from the germline V gene. The CDR3 DNA follows: TGTGCCAGCAGCCTGGGCAGGGGAGAAGAGACCCAGTACTTC. It specifies CASSLGRGEETQYF.

The rearrangement links TRBV28 to TRBJ2-7, with a weak D call TRBD2 (5 bases). V was shortened by 6 bases and J by 2 bases, with 14 bases between the two germline ends. The CDR3 covers 14 residues. Germline V gives CDR1 MDHEN, CDR2 SYDVKM. The CDR3 nucleotides are TGTGCCAGCAGCCCTGAGGGTGTTGCCTACGAGCAGTACTTC. This translates into CASSPEGVAYEQYF.

This clone has at least ten counts. The chain has TRBV5-5 and TRBJ1-4; a possible D gene is TRBD1 (6 bases). The ends were cut back, 1 base at V and 5 bases at J, with 15 bases in the middle. Per germline, CDR1 SGHKS and CDR2 YYEKEE (reference sequence). This CDR3 is 16 amino acids long. CDR3 nucleotide sequence: TGTGCCAGCAGCTTGACGTATTTGGGGGGCAATGAAAAACTGTTTTTT. Amino acids: CASSLTYLGGNEKLFF.

The V gene is TRBV7-3, the J gene TRBJ2-5; 7 positions match TRBD1. The CDR3 loop spans 14 amino acids. The V and J ends lost 5 bases and 4 bases, in that order; junction bases with no gene match: 7. Germline V gene sequence: CDR1 SGHTA, CDR2 FQGTGA. The CDR3, as DNA: TGTGCCAGCAGCACCGGACAGGCCCCAGAGACCCAGTACTTC. Translated, it gives CASSTGQAPETQYF.